Here is one T cell receptor (beta chain) with its context. Its cognate antigen is unknown. These data come from a study of beta chain features in type 1 diabetes. Whole-study findings and limits: Moderate yet significant TCRB CDR3 shortening was seen in Type 1 diabetes patients in all four CD4+ subsets.

Per germline, CDR1 SGHVS and CDR2 FNYEAQ. V was shortened by 1 base and J by 0 bases, with 9 bases between the two germline ends. CDR3 length: 16 amino acids. What was sequenced were expressed TCRB transcripts, since all of the isolated RNA had been reverse transcribed. TCRdb's table, derived via immunoSEQ multiplex PCR, lists solely in-frame clones and lacks some. The data contain hundreds of thousands of clones, under 15% of them seen just once; the ten biggest clones take up approximately 0.021%. The sequencing input was naive CD4+ T cells from blood. The chain joins TRBV7-6 to TRBJ2-2; the D is unclear. The sequence was obtained from a man aged 18 to 35 with type 1 diabetes. In nucleotides, the CDR3 is TGTGCCAGCAGCTTAGTCGGCAGCGCGAACACCGGGGAGCTGTTTTTT. Translation gives CASSLVGSANTGELFF.